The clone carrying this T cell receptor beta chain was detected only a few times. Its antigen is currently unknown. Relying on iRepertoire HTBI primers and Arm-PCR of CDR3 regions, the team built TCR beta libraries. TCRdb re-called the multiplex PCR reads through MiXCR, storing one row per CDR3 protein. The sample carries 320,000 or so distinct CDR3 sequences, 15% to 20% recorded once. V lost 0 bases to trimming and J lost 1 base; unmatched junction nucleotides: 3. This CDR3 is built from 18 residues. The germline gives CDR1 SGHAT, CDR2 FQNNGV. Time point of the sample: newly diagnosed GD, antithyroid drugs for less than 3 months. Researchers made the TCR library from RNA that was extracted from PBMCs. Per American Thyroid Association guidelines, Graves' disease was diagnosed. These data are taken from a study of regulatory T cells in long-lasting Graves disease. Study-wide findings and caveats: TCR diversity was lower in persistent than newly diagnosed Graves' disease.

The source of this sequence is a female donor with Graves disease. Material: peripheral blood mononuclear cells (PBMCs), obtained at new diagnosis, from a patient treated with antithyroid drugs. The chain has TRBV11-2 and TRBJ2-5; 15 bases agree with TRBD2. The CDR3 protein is CASSLDRTSGRAQETQYF. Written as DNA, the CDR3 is TGTGCCAGCAGCTTAGATCGGACTAGCGGGAGGGCCCAAGAGACCCAGTACTTC.